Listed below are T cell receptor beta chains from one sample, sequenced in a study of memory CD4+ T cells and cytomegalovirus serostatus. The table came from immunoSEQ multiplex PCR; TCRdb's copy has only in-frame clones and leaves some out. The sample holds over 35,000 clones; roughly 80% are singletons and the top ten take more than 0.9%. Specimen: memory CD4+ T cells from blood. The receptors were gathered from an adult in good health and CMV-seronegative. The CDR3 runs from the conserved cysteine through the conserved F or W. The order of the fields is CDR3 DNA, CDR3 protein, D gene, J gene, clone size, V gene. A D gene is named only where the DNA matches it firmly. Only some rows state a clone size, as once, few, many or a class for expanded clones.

cdr3_nt: TGTGCCAGCAGCTTGCGAGGGGCGCATCAGCCCCAGCATTTT; cdr3_aa: CASSLRGAHQPQHF; d_call: NA; j_call: TRBJ1-5; clone_size: NA; v_call: TRBV5-6
cdr3_nt: TGCGCCAGCAGCCAGCAGGCAGGGGCTAGGGAGACCCAGTACTTC; cdr3_aa: CASSQQAGARETQYF; d_call: NA; j_call: TRBJ2-5; clone_size: NA; v_call: TRBV5-1
cdr3_nt: TGTGCCAGCAGCCGGGGGACAGGGGATGCCAAAAACATTCAGTACTTC; cdr3_aa: CASSRGTGDAKNIQYF; d_call: TRBD1; j_call: TRBJ2-4; clone_size: NA; v_call: TRBV7-9
cdr3_nt: TGTGCCAGCAGCCTCGGTGCAGCCAATGGCTACACCTTC; cdr3_aa: CASSLGAANGYTF; d_call: NA; j_call: TRBJ1-2; clone_size: once; v_call: TRBV7-2
cdr3_nt: TGTGCCAGCAGCTTACAAAGACAGAGCACAGATACGCAGTATTTT; cdr3_aa: CASSLQRQSTDTQYF; d_call: NA; j_call: TRBJ2-3; clone_size: NA; v_call: TRBV7-2
cdr3_nt: TGTGCCATCACTGACAGAAATCAGCCCCAGCATTTT; cdr3_aa: CAITDRNQPQHF; d_call: NA; j_call: TRBJ1-5; clone_size: NA; v_call: TRBV7-9
cdr3_nt: TGCAGCGGCCAGAAGCAAGAGACCCAGTACTTC; cdr3_aa: CSGQKQETQYF; d_call: NA; j_call: TRBJ2-5; clone_size: NA; v_call: TRBV29-1
cdr3_nt: TGTGCCAGCAGTTACTCGATTTATACTAGCTCTGGCACGCAGTATTTT; cdr3_aa: CASSYSIYTSSGTQYF; d_call: NA; j_call: TRBJ2-3; clone_size: NA; v_call: TRBV6-5
cdr3_nt: TGTGCCAGCAGCCGCCGCGGGGGCGCCGAGACCCAGTACTTC; cdr3_aa: CASSRRGGAETQYF; d_call: NA; j_call: TRBJ2-5; clone_size: NA; v_call: TRBV6-5
cdr3_nt: TGTGCCAGCAGCTTAGCGCATGGGGGTGAAGCTTTCTTT; cdr3_aa: CASSLAHGGEAFF; d_call: NA; j_call: TRBJ1-1; clone_size: NA; v_call: TRBV7-8
cdr3_nt: TGTGCCAGCAGCGGGGAGACCCAGTACTTC; cdr3_aa: CASSGETQYF; d_call: NA; j_call: TRBJ2-5; clone_size: NA; v_call: TRBV6-1
cdr3_nt: TGTGCCAGCTCATTTGGGGACGACGAGCAGTACTTC; cdr3_aa: CASSFGDDEQYF; d_call: NA; j_call: TRBJ2-7; clone_size: NA; v_call: TRBV18
cdr3_nt: TGTGCCAGCAGTTATTCCCCGAGGAACACTGAAGCTTTCTTT; cdr3_aa: CASSYSPRNTEAFF; d_call: NA; j_call: TRBJ1-1; clone_size: NA; v_call: TRBV6-5
cdr3_nt: TGTGCCAGCAGCTTGGGGACAGGGGGCTACAATGAGCAGTTCTTC; cdr3_aa: CASSLGTGGYNEQFF; d_call: TRBD1; j_call: TRBJ2-1; clone_size: NA; v_call: TRBV5-4
cdr3_nt: TGTGCCAGCAGTGCTTCCAGGTTAGGGAACACTGAAGCTTTCTTT; cdr3_aa: CASSASRLGNTEAFF; d_call: NA; j_call: TRBJ1-1; clone_size: few; v_call: TRBV2
cdr3_nt: TGCAGCGTTGTCGGGGTAGGTACGAACACTGAAGCTTTCTTT; cdr3_aa: CSVVGVGTNTEAFF; d_call: NA; j_call: TRBJ1-1; clone_size: once; v_call: TRBV29-1
cdr3_nt: TGTGCCAGCAGCCTATACAGGGGGGGGGATACGCAGTATTTT; cdr3_aa: CASSLYRGGDTQYF; d_call: NA; j_call: TRBJ2-3; clone_size: NA; v_call: TRBV5-6
cdr3_nt: TGTGCCAGCAGGGAGGGACAGGGGGCGTATTTTGAAGCTTTCTTT; cdr3_aa: CASREGQGAYFEAFF; d_call: TRBD1; j_call: TRBJ1-1; clone_size: NA; v_call: TRBV6-1
cdr3_nt: TGCGCCAGCAGCCAAGATATCGGAGGGGGCTATGGCTACACCTTC; cdr3_aa: CASSQDIGGGYGYTF; d_call: NA; j_call: TRBJ1-2; clone_size: NA; v_call: TRBV4-3
cdr3_nt: TGTGCCAGCAGCAGAAAAGAGACCCAGTACTTC; cdr3_aa: CASSRKETQYF; d_call: NA; j_call: TRBJ2-5; clone_size: NA; v_call: TRBV11-2
cdr3_nt: TGTGCCAGCAGTCCCCTCCGGGGCGAGCAGTACTTC; cdr3_aa: CASSPLRGEQYF; d_call: NA; j_call: TRBJ2-7; clone_size: NA; v_call: TRBV28
cdr3_nt: TGTGCCAGCAGCTCACTCACAGGGAGAACCGGGGAGCTGTTTTTT; cdr3_aa: CASSSLTGRTGELFF; d_call: NA; j_call: TRBJ2-2; clone_size: NA; v_call: TRBV11-2
cdr3_nt: TGTGCCAGCAGCCCGGGACTAGCGGGGATCACAGATACGCAGTATTTT; cdr3_aa: CASSPGLAGITDTQYF; d_call: TRBD2; j_call: TRBJ2-3; clone_size: NA; v_call: TRBV2
cdr3_nt: TGTGCCAGCAGCCGAAGACAGGCCCTGGGTGAGACCCAGTACTTC; cdr3_aa: CASSRRQALGETQYF; d_call: NA; j_call: TRBJ2-5; clone_size: NA; v_call: TRBV14
cdr3_nt: TGTGCCAGCAATCTTTTCAGGGCCTCCCCCGAGCAGTACTTC; cdr3_aa: CASNLFRASPEQYF; d_call: NA; j_call: TRBJ2-7; clone_size: NA; v_call: TRBV28
cdr3_nt: TGTGCCAGTAGTATAATGGCGGCCCAAGAGACCCAGTACTTC; cdr3_aa: CASSIMAAQETQYF; d_call: NA; j_call: TRBJ2-5; clone_size: NA; v_call: TRBV19
cdr3_nt: TGTGCCAGCAGCTTGAGGGATGTCCAGCCCCAGCATTTT; cdr3_aa: CASSLRDVQPQHF; d_call: NA; j_call: TRBJ1-5; clone_size: NA; v_call: TRBV7-2
cdr3_nt: TGCAGCGCCGGGACGGCCGCTAATGAAAAACTGTTTTTT; cdr3_aa: CSAGTAANEKLFF; d_call: NA; j_call: TRBJ1-4; clone_size: NA; v_call: TRBV29-1
cdr3_nt: TGTGCCAGCAGCTTGGAAGGGACTAATTCACCCCTCCACTTT; cdr3_aa: CASSLEGTNSPLHF; d_call: NA; j_call: TRBJ1-6; clone_size: NA; v_call: TRBV7-3
cdr3_nt: TGTGCCAGCAGCGTAGAGCCAACAGGGCTCGAGCAGTACTTC; cdr3_aa: CASSVEPTGLEQYF; d_call: NA; j_call: TRBJ2-7; clone_size: NA; v_call: TRBV9
cdr3_nt: TGTGCCAGCAGCGTCCAGGGAACGCGTAGGTCTGGAAACACCATATATTTT; cdr3_aa: CASSVQGTRRSGNTIYF; d_call: NA; j_call: TRBJ1-3; clone_size: NA; v_call: TRBV2
cdr3_nt: TGTGCCAGCAGTTCCCCGGGTCTGAGATTTGAAGCTTTCTTT; cdr3_aa: CASSSPGLRFEAFF; d_call: NA; j_call: TRBJ1-1; clone_size: NA; v_call: TRBV27
cdr3_nt: TGCGCCAGCAGCCCCGACAGACATACGCAGTATTTT; cdr3_aa: CASSPDRHTQYF; d_call: NA; j_call: TRBJ2-3; clone_size: NA; v_call: TRBV5-1
cdr3_nt: TGTGCCAGCAGCCAGCGGACTGTCCTAGGCGGAAACACCATATATTTT; cdr3_aa: CASSQRTVLGGNTIYF; d_call: NA; j_call: TRBJ1-3; clone_size: NA; v_call: TRBV9
cdr3_nt: TGTGCCAGCAGCTTAGCCGTGAGCAATCAGCCCCAGCATTTT; cdr3_aa: CASSLAVSNQPQHF; d_call: NA; j_call: TRBJ1-5; clone_size: NA; v_call: TRBV7-2
cdr3_nt: TGTGCCAGTAGTATTCAAGGACTAGTTGTGGATACGCAGTATTTT; cdr3_aa: CASSIQGLVVDTQYF; d_call: TRBD2; j_call: TRBJ2-3; clone_size: NA; v_call: TRBV19
cdr3_nt: TGTGCCAGCAGCTTACCCCTGAGGGAGACCCAGTACTTC; cdr3_aa: CASSLPLRETQYF; d_call: NA; j_call: TRBJ2-5; clone_size: NA; v_call: TRBV11-3
cdr3_nt: TGTGCCAGCAGCTTAATGGCTTCCGGACTCTACGAGCAGTACTTC; cdr3_aa: CASSLMASGLYEQYF; d_call: NA; j_call: TRBJ2-7; clone_size: once; v_call: TRBV11-2
cdr3_nt: TGTGCCAGCTCGCCGACCGGGGGGGCCCGGGGCGAGCAGTACTTC; cdr3_aa: CASSPTGGARGEQYF; d_call: TRBD2; j_call: TRBJ2-7; clone_size: NA; v_call: TRBV6-1
cdr3_nt: TGCAGCGTTGGAGGGCGGGGGGGCTGGAATACGCAGTATTTT; cdr3_aa: CSVGGRGGWNTQYF; d_call: TRBD2; j_call: TRBJ2-3; clone_size: NA; v_call: TRBV29-1
cdr3_nt: TGCGCCAGCACCTCCACCGGGGGCTCTGGGGCCAACGTCCTGACTTTC; cdr3_aa: CASTSTGGSGANVLTF; d_call: NA; j_call: TRBJ2-6; clone_size: NA; v_call: TRBV5-1
cdr3_nt: TGTGCCAGTAGTATGGGTGGAGGGTCAAGCAATCAGCCCCAGCATTTT; cdr3_aa: CASSMGGGSSNQPQHF; d_call: NA; j_call: TRBJ1-5; clone_size: NA; v_call: TRBV19
cdr3_nt: TGTGCCAGCAGTGACTTAATTAGCCGGACAGGGCGGTACGAGCAGTACTTC; cdr3_aa: CASSDLISRTGRYEQYF; d_call: TRBD1; j_call: TRBJ2-7; clone_size: NA; v_call: TRBV2
cdr3_nt: TGTGCCAGCAGAGTCCGGGACAGGGAATACACTGAAGCTTTCTTT; cdr3_aa: CASRVRDREYTEAFF; d_call: TRBD1; j_call: TRBJ1-1; clone_size: NA; v_call: TRBV7-9
cdr3_nt: TGTGCCAGCAGTTGGGCGACGCGCGGATCATCACCCCTCCACTTT; cdr3_aa: CASSWATRGSSPLHF; d_call: NA; j_call: TRBJ1-6; clone_size: NA; v_call: TRBV6-6
cdr3_nt: TGTGCCAGCAGCTTAGCACAGAACACTGAAGCTTTCTTT; cdr3_aa: CASSLAQNTEAFF; d_call: NA; j_call: TRBJ1-1; clone_size: NA; v_call: TRBV7-6
cdr3_nt: TGTGCCAGCCTTCGTGGGGGGTCTGGAAACACCATATATTTT; cdr3_aa: CASLRGGSGNTIYF; d_call: NA; j_call: TRBJ1-3; clone_size: few; v_call: TRBV2
cdr3_nt: TGCGCCAGCAGAGAGCAGGGTGGCTCCTACAATGAGCAGTTCTTC; cdr3_aa: CASREQGGSYNEQFF; d_call: NA; j_call: TRBJ2-1; clone_size: NA; v_call: TRBV5-1
cdr3_nt: TGTGCCAGCAGCCCAGATCCAGGGGAGATCCTTCAATCGTTGAACACTGAAGCTTTCTTT; cdr3_aa: CASSPDPGEILQSLNTEAFF; d_call: NA; j_call: TRBJ1-1; clone_size: NA; v_call: TRBV27
cdr3_nt: TGTGCCTGGAGTCTTTCGGCAGGCGGTTCACCCCTCCACTTT; cdr3_aa: CAWSLSAGGSPLHF; d_call: NA; j_call: TRBJ1-6; clone_size: NA; v_call: TRBV30
cdr3_nt: TGTGCCAGCAGCGTAGATACCTACCCTGAGCAGTTCTTC; cdr3_aa: CASSVDTYPEQFF; d_call: NA; j_call: TRBJ2-1; clone_size: NA; v_call: TRBV9
cdr3_nt: TGTGCCAGCAGTGAAGGGCGGAAAGCTAACTATGGCTACACCTTC; cdr3_aa: CASSEGRKANYGYTF; d_call: NA; j_call: TRBJ1-2; clone_size: NA; v_call: TRBV2
cdr3_nt: TGTGCCAGCAGCGTAGGGACAGGGAGGGCTGACGGGTATGGCTACACCTTC; cdr3_aa: CASSVGTGRADGYGYTF; d_call: TRBD1; j_call: TRBJ1-2; clone_size: NA; v_call: TRBV9